This T cell receptor (beta chain) was sequenced for a study of response to subunit inactivated influenza vaccine. TCRdb recomputed calls from the RT-PCR reads with MiXCR, one row per CDR3 protein. Of hundreds of thousands of distinct CDR3 sequences in the sample, about 11% were seen once. Trimming removed 5 bases from V and 10 bases from J; junction bases left unmatched: 5. This CDR3 region has 13 residues. This clonotype occurred a few times. These data also formed part of another study, on T cells expressing NK-cell markers. This second report adds: Template switching by 5'RACE with UMIs generated the TCR beta cDNA. Sequencing of TCR beta repertoires drew on sorted CD3+CD56+NKG2C+, CD3+CD56+NKG2C- and CD3+CD56-NKG2C+ T cells. Among the eight sequenced donors, seven tested HCMV-seropositive and one tested seronegative. In several donors, dominant clonotypes made up about 25-60.1% of CD3+CD56-NKG2C+ cells.

This TCR was sampled from a man aged 50-60 years who received an inactivated influenza vaccine. The sample was PBMCs from blood, taken on the day of vaccination. This chain connects TRBV12-3 or TRBV12-4 to TRBJ2-1, with 10 bases fitting TRBD2. The CDR3 region has the DNA TGTGCCAGCAGTCGTAGGACTAGCGGAGAGCAGTTCTTC. Amino acids: CASSRRTSGEQFF.